Shown below are 18 T cell receptor beta chains from a single sample sequenced in a study of T cells in Graves' hyperthyroidism and ophthalmopathy. What was amplified from RNA transcripts were TCR beta CDR3 regions. Initially, a first-round RT-PCR of the TCR CDR3 employed the HTBI primer set. TCRdb recomputed calls from the multiplex PCR reads with MiXCR, one row per CDR3 protein. In the table there are roughly 740,000 distinct CDR3 sequences, roughly 15% of which are singletons. Sequences were obtained from blood. These receptors originate from a man aged 18 to 30 with Graves' hyperthyroidism.

This clonotype was observed many times. The rearrangement links TRBV2 to TRBJ1-5, with D maybe TRBD1 (6 bases). This CDR3 region has 15 residues. The germline V and J ends were trimmed by 6 bases and 0 bases, with 12 bases remaining between them. Germline lookup yields CDR1 SNHLY and CDR2 FYNNEI. CDR3 sequence (DNA): TGTGCCAGCAGCGAGGACAGACTTAGCAATCAGCCCCAGCATTTT. This codes for CASSEDRLSNQPQHF.

This chain joins TRBV7-2 and TRBJ1-3, with TRBD1 as a possible D gene (6 bases). The V gene lost 1 base and the J gene lost 0 bases, with 16 bases spanning the gap. This CDR3 has 18 residues. CDR1 is SGHTA and CDR2 is FQGNSA in the germline V gene. CDR3 sequence: CASSLGGDRFFSGNTIYF. The CDR3 coding sequence is TGTGCCAGCAGCTTAGGGGGTGACAGGTTCTTCTCTGGAAACACCATATATTTT.

In its sample, this clonotype was seen a few times. This chain links TRBV6-2 or TRBV6-3 with TRBJ1-2; D not resolved. Germline CDR1 MNHEY, CDR2 SVGEGT. Trimming took off 2 bases at V and 4 bases at J, with 8 bases between the two ends. The CDR3 is 13 residues long. This CDR3 is CASSYGRFYGYTF. The DNA of the CDR3 is TGTGCCAGCAGTTACGGACGGTTCTATGGCTACACCTTC.

The genes are TRBV5-1 and TRBJ2-7; D gene unclear. Germline values: CDR1 SGHRS, CDR2 YFSETQ. V was trimmed by 4 bases and J by 1 base, leaving 21 bases between them. The CDR3 is 17 residues long. The CDR3 coding sequence is TGCGCCAGCAGCCTGCCCGGAAGACCGTTAAATTCCTACGAGCAGTACTTC. It yields the protein CASSLPGRPLNSYEQYF.

J is TRBJ1-4 and V is TRBV20-1; no clear D gene. Germline lookup yields CDR1 DFQATT and CDR2 SNEGSKA (reference sequence). The CDR3 consists of 12 residues. Trimming pared 6 bases from V and 6 bases from J, leaving 11 bases between. This CDR3 is CSATGRDEKLFF. CDR3 nucleotide sequence: TGCAGTGCGACGGGGAGGGATGAAAAACTGTTTTTT.

This clonotype was seen more than once but under ten times. The rearrangement uses TRBV24-1 and TRBJ2-7; TRBD1 might be the D (6 bases). V gave up 6 bases and J gave up 0 bases, with 11 bases separating them. CDR3 length equals 14 residues. CDR1 is KGHDR and CDR2 is SFDVKD in the germline V gene. In nucleotides, the CDR3 is TGTGCCACCAGTCCCGGGACATCCTCCTACGAGCAGTACTTC. Translation: CATSPGTSSYEQYF.

In this sample, this clonotype turned up many times. The chain couples TRBV11-1 to TRBJ2-7, with TRBD1 as a possible D gene (6 bases). V was pared by 1 base and J by 7 bases, with 11 bases between. The length of the CDR3 is 13 residues. Germline CDR1 reads SGHAT; CDR2 reads FQDESV (reference sequence). The DNA for the CDR3 is TGTGCCAGCAGCTTAGGCACAGGGCAAGAGCAGTACTTC. Residues: CASSLGTGQEQYF.

This clonotype was found many times. The chain combines TRBV29-1 with TRBJ2-1; D is unclear. The CDR3 spans 15 residues. CDR1 and CDR2 from the germline V gene are SQVTM and ANQGSEA. Trimming took 6 bases from V and 0 from J, leaving 15 bases between them. The CDR3 is CSVLTLVSSYNEQFF. CDR3 DNA: TGCAGCGTGCTAACTCTGGTGAGCTCCTACAATGAGCAGTTCTTC.

This clonotype showed up just a few times. The chain joins TRBV15 to TRBJ1-1; 7 bases match TRBD1. This CDR3 is 17 amino acids long. The germline V gene has CDR1 LNHNV and CDR2 YYDKDF (reference sequence). V dropped 0 bases and J dropped 4; count of bases not matched to a gene: 11. CDR3 sequence: CATSRELAGGGSTEAFF. CDR3 coding DNA: TGTGCCACCAGCAGAGAATTGGCAGGGGGGGGAAGCACTGAAGCTTTCTTT.

V and J are TRBV19 and TRBJ2-7; D is possibly TRBD1 (6 bases). Germline CDR1 and CDR2: LNHDA and SQIVND (reference sequence). The V end lost 5 bases, the J end lost 5 bases, and 16 bases lay between the germline ends. The CDR3 totals 14 residues. The CDR3 nucleotides read TGTGCCAGTAGTTACACGGGACACCGCCACGAGCAGTACTTC. This gives the protein CASSYTGHRHEQYF.

V gene TRBV4-1 combines with J gene TRBJ2-1; a weak D match, TRBD2 (5 bases). The CDR3 extends over 17 amino acids. CDR1 and CDR2 (germline): MGHRA, YSYEKL. Trimming removed 1 base at V and 1 base at J, with 14 bases between. CDR3 in DNA: TGCGCCAGCAGCCAAGGCCCGGGAAAGAGGTCCTACAATGAGCAGTTCTTC. Translation gives CASSQGPGKRSYNEQFF.

The sample holds many counts of this clonotype. The rearrangement joins TRBV11-2 to TRBJ2-1, with D tentatively TRBD1 or TRBD2 (5 bases each). This CDR3 has 15 amino acids. V gave up 2 bases and J gave up 8 bases, with 16 bases separating them. Germline V lookup: CDR1 SGHAT, CDR2 FQNNGV. CDR3 region: CASSLTARGGDEQFF. The DNA for the CDR3 is TGTGCCAGCAGCTTAACAGCGAGGGGTGGTGATGAGCAGTTCTTC.

The table lists this clonotype with a few counts. This rearrangement joins TRBV28 to TRBJ2-5; 9 nucleotides align to TRBD1. This CDR3 spans 15 amino acids. The J segment lost 2 bases and the V segment lost 3 bases, leaving 4 bases of the junction unmatched. CDR1 is MDHEN and CDR2 is SYDVKM in the germline V gene. The CDR3 here is CASSLGTGPQETQYF. CDR3 DNA sequence: TGTGCCAGCAGTTTGGGGACAGGGCCTCAAGAGACCCAGTACTTC.

The V call is TRBV9, the J call TRBJ2-3; maybe TRBD2 (5 bases). V lost 3 bases to trimming and J lost 2 bases, with 13 bases between them. The CDR3 consists of 15 residues. CDR1 is SGDLS, CDR2 YYNGEE, per germline. CDR3 DNA sequence: TGTGCCAGCAGCGCCACGGACTTTCCCACAGATACGCAGTATTTT. Translation gives CASSATDFPTDTQYF.

Many counts were recorded for this clonotype. The rearrangement uses TRBV27 and TRBJ2-1, with TRBD2 matching over 12 bases. J lost 12 bases, V lost 0 bases, and 6 bases had no gene match. Looked up from germline, CDR1 is MNHEY and CDR2 is SMNVEV (reference sequence). This CDR3 has 15 amino acids. CDR3 DNA: TGTGCCAGCAGTTTATCTACTAGCGGGGGGACGGGGCAGTTCTTC. Translation gives CASSLSTSGGTGQFF.

This clonotype was counted a few times. This rearrangement joins TRBV2 to TRBJ2-2, with 14 positions matching TRBD2. Trimming at V came to 6 bases and at J to 7 bases, leaving 4 bases not matched to a gene. Germline values: CDR1 SNHLY, CDR2 FYNNEI. The CDR3 is made up of 15 amino acids. CDR3 in DNA: TGTGCCAGCAGGGGACTAGCGGGAGTCGGCGGGGAGCTGTTTTTT. Protein product: CASRGLAGVGGELFF.

The chain joins TRBV5-1 to TRBJ2-7; TRBD2 aligns across 9 bases. V was pared by 0 bases and J by 6 bases, with 7 bases of the junction left unmatched. The CDR3 is 15 residues long. Germline CDR1 SGHRS, CDR2 YFSETQ. The CDR3 loop reads CASSLELAGSSEQYF. The CDR3 DNA is TGCGCCAGCAGCTTGGAGCTAGCGGGAAGTAGCGAGCAGTACTTC.

This chain connects TRBV19 to TRBJ2-7; a weak D match, TRBD2 (5 bases). Germline CDR1 is LNHDA and CDR2 is SQIVND (reference sequence). V lost 1 base and J lost 6, with 10 bases in between. The CDR3 contains 13 residues. CDR3: CASSIGRSAEQYF. CDR3 DNA: TGTGCCAGTAGTATAGGGAGGAGCGCCGAGCAGTACTTC. Variable domain in full (rest from reference TRBV19 and TRBJ2-7): DGGITQSPKYLFRKEGQNVTLSCEQNLNHDAMYWYRQDPGQGLRLIYYSQIVNDFQKGDIAEGYSVSREKKESFPLTVTSAQKNPTAFYLCASSIGRSAEQYFGPGTRLTVT.